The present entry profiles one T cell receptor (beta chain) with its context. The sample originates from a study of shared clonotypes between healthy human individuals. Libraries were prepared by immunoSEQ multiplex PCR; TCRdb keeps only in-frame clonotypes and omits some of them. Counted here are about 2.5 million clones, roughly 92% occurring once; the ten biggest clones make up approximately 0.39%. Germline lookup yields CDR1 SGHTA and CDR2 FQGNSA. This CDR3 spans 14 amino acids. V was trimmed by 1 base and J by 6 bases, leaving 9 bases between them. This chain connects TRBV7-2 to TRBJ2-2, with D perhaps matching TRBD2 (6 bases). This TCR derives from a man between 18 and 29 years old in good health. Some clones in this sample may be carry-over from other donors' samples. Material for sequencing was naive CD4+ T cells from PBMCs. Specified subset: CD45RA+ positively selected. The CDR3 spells CASSLGPGAGELFF. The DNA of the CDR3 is TGTGCCAGCAGCTTAGGACCGGGGGCCGGGGAGCTGTTTTTT.